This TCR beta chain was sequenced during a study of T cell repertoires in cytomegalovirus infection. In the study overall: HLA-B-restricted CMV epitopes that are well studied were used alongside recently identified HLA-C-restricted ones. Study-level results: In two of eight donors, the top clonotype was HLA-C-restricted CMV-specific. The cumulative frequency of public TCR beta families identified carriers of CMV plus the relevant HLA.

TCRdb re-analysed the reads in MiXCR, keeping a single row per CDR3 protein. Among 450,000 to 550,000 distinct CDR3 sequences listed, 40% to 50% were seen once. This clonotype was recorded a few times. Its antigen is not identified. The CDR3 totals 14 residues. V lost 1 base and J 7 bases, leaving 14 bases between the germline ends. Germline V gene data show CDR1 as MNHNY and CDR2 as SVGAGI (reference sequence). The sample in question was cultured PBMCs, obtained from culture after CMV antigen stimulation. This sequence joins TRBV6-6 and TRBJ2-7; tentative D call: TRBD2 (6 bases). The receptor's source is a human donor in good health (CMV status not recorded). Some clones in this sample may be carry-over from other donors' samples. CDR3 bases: TGTGCCAGCAGTTACTTTTCGGGAGCCGAGGAGCAGTACTTC. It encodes CASSYFSGAEEQYF.